This T cell receptor beta chain was identified in a study of CD8 T cells in Susac syndrome. Turning to the study itself: When blood was drawn, the patients with Susac syndrome were therapy-naive, on corticosteroids, or on intravenous immunoglobulin alone. Overall study results and limits: By the study's own acknowledgment, its TCR sequencing and HLA analysis included relatively few individuals.

As for this clonotype: Its antigen is currently unknown.

Random-hexamer reverse transcription was applied to about 0.45 to 1 ug RNA. Using its own MiXCR run on the immunoSEQ multiplex PCR reads, TCRdb lists one record per CDR3 protein. The sample consists of some 130,000 distinct CDR3 sequences, over 90% of them appearing once. The CDR3 totals 13 residues. Germline V gene data show CDR1 as DFQATT and CDR2 as SNEGSKA (reference sequence). Trimming stripped 5 bases from V and 1 base from J, with 11 bases between. V usage is TRBV20-1 and J usage is TRBJ1-1; a weak D match, TRBD1 (5 bases). This receptor was identified in a human donor with Susac syndrome. The specimen was CD8+ T cells from PBMCs. DNA for the CDR3: TGCAGTGCTCCGGGGCCATCGAACACTGAAGCTTTCTTT. It translates to CSAPGPSNTEAFF.